This T cell receptor beta chain was documented in a study of identical twins. This clonotype has ten or more counts. From the 5' RACE reads, TCRdb called clonotypes with MiXCR, one entry per CDR3 protein. The sample contains 420,000 or so distinct CDR3 sequences, around a sixth of which appear only once. The receptor comes from a man in his fifties or sixties in good health. Material for sequencing was naive T cells sorted from blood.

For the CDR3, the DNA is TGCGCCAGCAGCCGAATACAGGGGGCCACAGATACGCAGTATTTT. Translation gives CASSRIQGATDTQYF. J is TRBJ2-3 and V is TRBV4-1, with TRBD1 matching over 9 bases. J gave up 2 bases and V 4 bases, and 4 bases lay outside the gene matches. The CDR3 spans 15 residues. Germline values: CDR1 MGHRA, CDR2 YSYEKL.